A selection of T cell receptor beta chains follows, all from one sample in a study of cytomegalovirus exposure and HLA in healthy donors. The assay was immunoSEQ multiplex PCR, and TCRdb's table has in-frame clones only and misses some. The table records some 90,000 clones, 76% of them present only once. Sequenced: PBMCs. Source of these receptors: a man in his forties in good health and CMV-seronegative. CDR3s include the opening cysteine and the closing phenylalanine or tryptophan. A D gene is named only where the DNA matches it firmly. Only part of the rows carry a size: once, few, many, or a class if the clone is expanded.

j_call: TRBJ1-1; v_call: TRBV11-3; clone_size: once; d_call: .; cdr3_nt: TGTGCCAGCAGCTTGGTCCAGGGAGAAGCTTTCTTT; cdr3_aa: CASSLVQGEAFF
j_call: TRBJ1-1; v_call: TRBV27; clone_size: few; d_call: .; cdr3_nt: TGTGCCAGCAGTATCGTGGGGGCCCGGAACGGAGCTTTCTTT; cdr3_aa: CASSIVGARNGAFF
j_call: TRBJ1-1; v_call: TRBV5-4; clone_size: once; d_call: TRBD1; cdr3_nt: TGTGCCAGCAGCTTGGCGTTGGGACAGGGGGCGCCAGCTTTCTTT; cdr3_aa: CASSLALGQGAPAFF
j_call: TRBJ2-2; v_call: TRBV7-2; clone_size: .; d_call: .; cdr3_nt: TGTGCCAGCGTCCCCAATTCGAACACCGGGGAGCTGTTTTTT; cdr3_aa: CASVPNSNTGELFF
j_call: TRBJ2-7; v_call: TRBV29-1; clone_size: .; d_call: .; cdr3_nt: TGCAGCGTTGAAGGAGGAGGGGGCATCTACGAGCAGTACTTC; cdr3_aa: CSVEGGGGIYEQYF
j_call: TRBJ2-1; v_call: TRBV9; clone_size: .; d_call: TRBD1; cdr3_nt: TGTGCCAGCAGCGCCTGGACAGGGAGCTCCTACAATGAGCAGTTCTTC; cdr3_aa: CASSAWTGSSYNEQFF
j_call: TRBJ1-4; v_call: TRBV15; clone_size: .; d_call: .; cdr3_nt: TGTGCCACCAGCAGAGATCGAGTGGCGGGGGAAAAACTGTTTTTT; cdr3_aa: CATSRDRVAGEKLFF
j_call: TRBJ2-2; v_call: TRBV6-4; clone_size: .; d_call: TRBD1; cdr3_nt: TGTGCCAGCCGAGGACAGGCGGACGCCGGGGAGCTGTTTTTT; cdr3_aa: CASRGQADAGELFF
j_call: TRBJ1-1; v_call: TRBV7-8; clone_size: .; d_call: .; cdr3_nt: TGTGCCAGCAGCCAAGGGGAAGTAGCTGAAGCTTTCTTT; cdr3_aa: CASSQGEVAEAFF
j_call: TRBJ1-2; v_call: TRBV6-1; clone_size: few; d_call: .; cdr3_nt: TGTGCCAGCTGGGCGGGGGGGACCCTCTATGGCTACACCTTC; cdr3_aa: CASWAGGTLYGYTF
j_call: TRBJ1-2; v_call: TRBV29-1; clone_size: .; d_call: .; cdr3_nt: TGCAGCGTTGACGTGACAGGTTCGGACTATGGCTACACCTTC; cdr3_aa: CSVDVTGSDYGYTF
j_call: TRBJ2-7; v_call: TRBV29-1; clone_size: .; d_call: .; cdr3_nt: TGCAGCGTTGTACTTCGAACTAACGAGCAGTACTTC; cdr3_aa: CSVVLRTNEQYF
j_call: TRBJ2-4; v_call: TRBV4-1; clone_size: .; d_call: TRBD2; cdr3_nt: TGCGCCAGCAGCCATCTCGGTAGCGGGGGGGCCGGGGACATTCAGTACTTC; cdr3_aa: CASSHLGSGGAGDIQYF
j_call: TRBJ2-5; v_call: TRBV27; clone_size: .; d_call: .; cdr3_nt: TGTGCCAGCAGTCTAAGCCGTGTCGGTCAAGAGACCCAGTACTTC; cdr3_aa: CASSLSRVGQETQYF
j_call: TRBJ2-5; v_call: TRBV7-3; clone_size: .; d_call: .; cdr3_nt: TGTGCCAGCAGCCCCACAGGGCTCCAAGAGACCCAGTACTTC; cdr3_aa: CASSPTGLQETQYF
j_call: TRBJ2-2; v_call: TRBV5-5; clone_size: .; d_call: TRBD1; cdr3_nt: TGTGCCAGCAGCGGGGGACAGGGGGCGAACACCGGGGAGCTGTTTTTT; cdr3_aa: CASSGGQGANTGELFF
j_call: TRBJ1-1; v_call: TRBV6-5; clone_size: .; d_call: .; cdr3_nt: TGTGCCAGCAAACTACAGGCGATGAACACTGAAGCTTTCTTT; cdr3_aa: CASKLQAMNTEAFF
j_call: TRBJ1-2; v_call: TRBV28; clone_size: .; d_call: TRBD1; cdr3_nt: TGTGCCAGCAGTATCTACAGGGGCCAGGGCCATGGCTACACCTTC; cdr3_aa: CASSIYRGQGHGYTF
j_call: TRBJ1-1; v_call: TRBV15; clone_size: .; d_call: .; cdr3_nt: TGTGCCACCAGCACCCCCTTACAAACAGAGAACACTGAAGCTTTCTTT; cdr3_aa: CATSTPLQTENTEAFF
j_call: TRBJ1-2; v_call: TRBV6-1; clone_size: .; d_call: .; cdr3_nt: TGTGCCCTCCTCCAGGGGCATCGAGGCTACACCTTC; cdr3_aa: CALLQGHRGYTF
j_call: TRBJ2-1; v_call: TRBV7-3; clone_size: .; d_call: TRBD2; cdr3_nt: TGTGCCAGCAGCTTAGAGCGGGGCCACTACAATGAGCAGTTCTTC; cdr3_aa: CASSLERGHYNEQFF
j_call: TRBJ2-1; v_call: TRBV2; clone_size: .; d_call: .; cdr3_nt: TGTGCCAGCAGTCCCCTACGGGAGCAGTTCTTC; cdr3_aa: CASSPLREQFF
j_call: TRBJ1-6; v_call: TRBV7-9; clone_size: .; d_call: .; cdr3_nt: TGTGCCAGCAGCTCACCACCAGGGGATTATTCACCCCTCCACTTT; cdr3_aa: CASSSPPGDYSPLHF
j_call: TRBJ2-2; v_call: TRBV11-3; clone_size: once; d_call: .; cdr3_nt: TGTGCCAGCAGTATGAACACCGGGGAGCTGTTTTTT; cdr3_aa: CASSMNTGELFF
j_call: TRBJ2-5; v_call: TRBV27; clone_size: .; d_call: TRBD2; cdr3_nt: TGTGCCAGCAGTTTATCTAGCGGGGGGTACCAAGAGACCCAGTACTTC; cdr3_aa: CASSLSSGGYQETQYF
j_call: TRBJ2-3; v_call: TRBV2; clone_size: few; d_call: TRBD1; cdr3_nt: TGTGCCAGCAGCCCCGGACAGGGACCCTTTCTCGGTAGCACAGATACGCAGTATTTT; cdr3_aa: CASSPGQGPFLGSTDTQYF
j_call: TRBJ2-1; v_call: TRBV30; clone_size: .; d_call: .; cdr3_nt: TGTGCCTGGACCGGGGTGGGGTACAATGAGCAGTTCTTC; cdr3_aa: CAWTGVGYNEQFF
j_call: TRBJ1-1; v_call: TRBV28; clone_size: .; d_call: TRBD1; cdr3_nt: TGTGCCAGCAGTTTGGACAGGGGGCGTGCTTTCTTT; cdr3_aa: CASSLDRGRAFF
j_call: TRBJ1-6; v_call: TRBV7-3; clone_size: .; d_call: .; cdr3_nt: TGTGCCAGCAGCTCCGGCGGGACCCATTATTCACCCCTCCACTTT; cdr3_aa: CASSSGGTHYSPLHF
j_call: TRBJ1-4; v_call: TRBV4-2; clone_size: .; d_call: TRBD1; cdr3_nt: TGTGCCAGCAGCCTAGAGAGACAGGGAAGTGAAAAACTGTTTTTT; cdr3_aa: CASSLERQGSEKLFF
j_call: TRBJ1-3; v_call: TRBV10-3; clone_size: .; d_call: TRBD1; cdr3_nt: TGTGCCACCAGTGAGTCGACAGGGGGTACTGGAAACACCATATATTTT; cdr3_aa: CATSESTGGTGNTIYF
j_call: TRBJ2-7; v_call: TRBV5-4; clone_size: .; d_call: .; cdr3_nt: TGTGCCAGCAGCGGACCAACGGGGAGGCCCTACGAGCAGTACTTC; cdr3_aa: CASSGPTGRPYEQYF
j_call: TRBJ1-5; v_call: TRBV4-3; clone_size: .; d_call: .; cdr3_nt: TGCGCCAGCAGCACAGGGAGGGATCAGCCCCAGCATTTT; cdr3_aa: CASSTGRDQPQHF
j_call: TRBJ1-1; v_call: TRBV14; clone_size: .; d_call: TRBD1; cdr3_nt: TGTGCCAGCAGCCCGGACAGGGCTTGGACTGAAGCTTTCTTT; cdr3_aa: CASSPDRAWTEAFF
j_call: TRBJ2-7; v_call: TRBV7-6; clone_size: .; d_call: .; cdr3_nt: TGTGCCAGCAGCCCCCTTAACTCCGGGGAATCCTACGAGCAGTACTTC; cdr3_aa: CASSPLNSGESYEQYF
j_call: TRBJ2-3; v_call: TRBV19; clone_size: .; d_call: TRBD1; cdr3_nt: TGTGCCAGTAGTACAGGGGGCCCAGATACGCAGTATTTT; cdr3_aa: CASSTGGPDTQYF
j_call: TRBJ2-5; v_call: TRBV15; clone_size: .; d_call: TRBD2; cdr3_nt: TGTGCCACCAGCAGAGTTCCTCGTGGGGCGGGGGGCCGGGAGACCCAGTACTTC; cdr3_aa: CATSRVPRGAGGRETQYF
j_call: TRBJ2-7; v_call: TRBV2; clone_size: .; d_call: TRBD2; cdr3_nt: TGTGCCAGCACCGAGGGGACTAGCGAAACCTACGAGCAGTACTTC; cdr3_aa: CASTEGTSETYEQYF
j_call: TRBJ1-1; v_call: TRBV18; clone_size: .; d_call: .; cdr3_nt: TGTGCCAGCTCAGATTTGACAGATAACACTGAAGCTTTCTTT; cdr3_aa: CASSDLTDNTEAFF
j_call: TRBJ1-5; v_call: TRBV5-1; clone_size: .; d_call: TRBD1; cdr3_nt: TGCGCCAGCAGCGCCGGGACAGGTAGTAATCAGCCCCAGCATTTT; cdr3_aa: CASSAGTGSNQPQHF
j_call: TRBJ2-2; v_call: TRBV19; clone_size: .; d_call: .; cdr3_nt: TGTGCCAGTATCGCCCATTCGCGTCGGGAGCTGTTTTTT; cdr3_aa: CASIAHSRRELFF
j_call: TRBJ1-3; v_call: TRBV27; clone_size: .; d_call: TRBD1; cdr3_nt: TGTGCCAGCAGTTCCCCCGGACAGGGCCCCTTCTCTGGAAACACCATATATTTT; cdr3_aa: CASSSPGQGPFSGNTIYF
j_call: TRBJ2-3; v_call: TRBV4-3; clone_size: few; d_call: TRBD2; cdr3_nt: TGCGCCAGCAGCCTAGAGACTAGCGGGGAGACAGATACGCAGTATTTT; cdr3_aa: CASSLETSGETDTQYF
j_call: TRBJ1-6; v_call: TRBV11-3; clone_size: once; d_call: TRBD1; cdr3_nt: TGTGCCAGCAGCTCGACGGGGTGGACAGGGCATTCACCCCTCCACTTT; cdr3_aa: CASSSTGWTGHSPLHF
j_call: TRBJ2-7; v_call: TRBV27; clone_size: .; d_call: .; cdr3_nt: TGTGCCAGCAGTTTATCCCAGGGTAACTCCTACGAGCAGTACTTC; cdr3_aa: CASSLSQGNSYEQYF
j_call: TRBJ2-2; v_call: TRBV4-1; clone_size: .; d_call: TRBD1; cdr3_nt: TGCGCCAGCAGCCTCCGGATGTCCGGGACAGGGGGCGCGGGCACCGGGGAGCTGTTTTTT; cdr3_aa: CASSLRMSGTGGAGTGELFF
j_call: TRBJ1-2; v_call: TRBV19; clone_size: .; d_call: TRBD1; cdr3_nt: TGTGCCAGTATGACTGACAGGGGGATCAACTGTGGCTACACCTTC; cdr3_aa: CASMTDRGINCGYTF
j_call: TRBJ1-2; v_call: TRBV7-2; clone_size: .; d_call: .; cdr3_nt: TGTGCCAGCAGCAAACAGGGAATTGCCTATGGCTACACCTTC; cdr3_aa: CASSKQGIAYGYTF
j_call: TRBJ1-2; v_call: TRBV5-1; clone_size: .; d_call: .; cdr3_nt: TGCGCCAGCAGCTTGGCCTTGTCAGACTATGGCTACACCTTC; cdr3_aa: CASSLALSDYGYTF
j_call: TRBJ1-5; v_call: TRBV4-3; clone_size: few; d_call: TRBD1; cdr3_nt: TGCGCCAGCAGCCATGACAGGGCGGGGCAGCCCCAGCATTTT; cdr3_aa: CASSHDRAGQPQHF
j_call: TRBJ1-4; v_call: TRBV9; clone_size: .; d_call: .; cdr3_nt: TGTGCCAGCAGCGCTGGGCCGAATGGGCTTGAAAAACTGTTTTTT; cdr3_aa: CASSAGPNGLEKLFF
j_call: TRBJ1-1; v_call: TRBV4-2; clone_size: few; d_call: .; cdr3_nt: TGTGCCAGCAGCCAAGAAGGCGGGCTGGACACTGAAGCTTTCTTT; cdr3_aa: CASSQEGGLDTEAFF
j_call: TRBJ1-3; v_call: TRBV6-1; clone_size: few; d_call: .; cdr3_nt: TGTGCCAGCAACAACGCAGGCTCTGGAAACACCATATATTTT; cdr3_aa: CASNNAGSGNTIYF
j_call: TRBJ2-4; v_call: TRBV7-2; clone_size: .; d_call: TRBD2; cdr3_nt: TGTGCCAGCAGCCCAAGGACTAGCGGGGGGAGTACGTACTTC; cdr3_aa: CASSPRTSGGSTYF
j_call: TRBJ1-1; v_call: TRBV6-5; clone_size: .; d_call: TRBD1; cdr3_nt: TGTGCCAGCAGTTTCGGGACAGGGGGTAGGACTGAAGCTTTCTTT; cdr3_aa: CASSFGTGGRTEAFF